This record looks at one T cell receptor (beta chain) sequence and its context. The antigen is unknown. Subsets obtained from CD4+ cells comprised CD45RA+ naive and CD45RA-negative memory cells. V was cut by 4 bases and J by 4 bases, with 13 bases left in between. Germline V gene sequence: CDR1 MNHNS, CDR2 SASEGT. The CDR3 runs 14 residues. These data belong to a study of shared clonotypes between healthy human individuals. Overall study context: Three plates each covered CD4 naive and memory; CD8 naive two, CD8 memory one.

Broader study findings: Few donors restricted represented genetic and exposure-history diversity.

Original processing notes: Filtering was not the same, since immunoSEQ gave junction-only sequences without quality scores. Data came from immunoSEQ multiplex PCR; TCRdb stores just in-frame clones and leaves some out. The DNA was the basis for D and trimming; V, J and clone size are from that table. The sample holds about 2 million clones, over 85% seen once. Sequencing used naive CD4+ T cells sorted from blood. The sample's subset: CD45RA+ positively selected. This sequence was found in a man aged 18-30 years in good health. This chain uses TRBV6-1 with TRBJ1-1; the D gene is possibly TRBD1 (5 bases). CDR3 residues: CASSVEAGATEAFF. The CDR3 DNA follows: TGTGCCAGCAGTGTAGAGGCTGGGGCCACTGAAGCTTTCTTT.